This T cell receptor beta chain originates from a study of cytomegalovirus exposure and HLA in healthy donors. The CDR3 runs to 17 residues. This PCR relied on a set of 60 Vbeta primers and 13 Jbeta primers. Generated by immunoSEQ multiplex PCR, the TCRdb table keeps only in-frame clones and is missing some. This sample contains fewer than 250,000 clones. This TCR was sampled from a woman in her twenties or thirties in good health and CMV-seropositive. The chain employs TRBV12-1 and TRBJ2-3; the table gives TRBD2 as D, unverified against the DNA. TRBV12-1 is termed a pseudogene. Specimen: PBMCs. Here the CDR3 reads CASSFALVAGGLDTQYF. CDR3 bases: TGTGCCAGCAGCTTTGCGCTGGTAGCGGGAGGGCTCGATACGCAGTATTTT.